This T cell receptor (beta chain) was observed in a study of T cell repertoires in cytomegalovirus infection. Turning to the study itself: CMV infection together with matching HLA type was indicated by public TCR beta signatures. The study, taken as a whole, reports: The ex vivo response was dominated by HLA-C-restricted CMV-specific TCR beta clonotypes. Of the TCR beta families, the public ones yielded a cumulative frequency that identified carriers of CMV plus the relevant HLA.

This clonotype was detected only a few times. The antigen is unknown. In TCRdb, the reads were re-called with MiXCR into one record per CDR3 protein. The repertoire holds nearly 650,000 distinct CDR3 sequences, with 20% to 30% as singletons. The CDR3 loop spans 12 amino acids. CDR1 and CDR2 from the germline V gene are KGHDR and SFDVKD. With 1 base removed from V and 3 bases from J, the gap between germline ends came to 1 base. The genes are TRBV24-1 and TRBJ2-3; D remains ambiguous. The specimen was CD8+ T cells from PBMCs. The source is a human donor in good health (CMV status not recorded). Some clones in this sample may be carry-over from other donors' samples. The CDR3 sequence: CATSDFTDTQYF. The CDR3 nucleotides are TGTGCCACCAGTGATTTTACAGATACGCAGTATTTT.